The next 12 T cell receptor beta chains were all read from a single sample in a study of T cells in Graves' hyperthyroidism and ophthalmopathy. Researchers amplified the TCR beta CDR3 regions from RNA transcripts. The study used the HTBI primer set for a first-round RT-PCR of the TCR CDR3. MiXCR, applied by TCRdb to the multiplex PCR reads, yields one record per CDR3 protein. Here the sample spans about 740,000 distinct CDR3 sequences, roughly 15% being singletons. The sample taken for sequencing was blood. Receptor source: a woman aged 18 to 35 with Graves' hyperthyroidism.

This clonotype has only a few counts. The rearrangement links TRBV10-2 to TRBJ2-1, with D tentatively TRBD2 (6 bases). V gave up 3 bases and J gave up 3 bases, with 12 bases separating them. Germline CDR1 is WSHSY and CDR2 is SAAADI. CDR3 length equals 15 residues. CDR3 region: CASSDGGDGYNEQFF. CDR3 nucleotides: TGCGCCAGCAGTGACGGCGGGGATGGCTACAATGAGCAGTTCTTC.

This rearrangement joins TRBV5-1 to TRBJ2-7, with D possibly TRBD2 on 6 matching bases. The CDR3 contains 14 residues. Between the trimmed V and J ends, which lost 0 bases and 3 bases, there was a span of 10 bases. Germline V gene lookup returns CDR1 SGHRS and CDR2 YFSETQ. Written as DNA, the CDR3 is TGCGCCAGCAGCTTGGTCCGGGGGAACTACGAGCAGTACTTC. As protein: CASSLVRGNYEQYF.

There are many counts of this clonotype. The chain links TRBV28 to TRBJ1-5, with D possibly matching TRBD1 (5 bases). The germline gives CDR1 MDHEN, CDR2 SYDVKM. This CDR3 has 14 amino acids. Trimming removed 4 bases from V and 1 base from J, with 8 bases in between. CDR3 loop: CASSWGGSNQPQHF. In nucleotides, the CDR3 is TGTGCCAGCAGTTGGGGGGGAAGCAATCAGCCCCAGCATTTT.

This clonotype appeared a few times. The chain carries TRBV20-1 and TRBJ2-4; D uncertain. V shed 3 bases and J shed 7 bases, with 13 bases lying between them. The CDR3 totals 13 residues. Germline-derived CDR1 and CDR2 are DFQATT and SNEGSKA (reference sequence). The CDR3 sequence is CSARDHARNIQYF. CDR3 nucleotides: TGCAGTGCTAGGGACCACGCACGGAACATTCAGTACTTC.

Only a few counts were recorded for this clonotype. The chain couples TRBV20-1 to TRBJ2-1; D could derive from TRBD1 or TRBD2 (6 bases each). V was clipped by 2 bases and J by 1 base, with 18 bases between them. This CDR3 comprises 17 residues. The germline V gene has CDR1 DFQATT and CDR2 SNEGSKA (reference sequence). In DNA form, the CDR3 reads TGCAGTGCTAGAATACCGGGGGCTTCTGGGTCCTACAATGAGCAGTTCTTC. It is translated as CSARIPGASGSYNEQFF.

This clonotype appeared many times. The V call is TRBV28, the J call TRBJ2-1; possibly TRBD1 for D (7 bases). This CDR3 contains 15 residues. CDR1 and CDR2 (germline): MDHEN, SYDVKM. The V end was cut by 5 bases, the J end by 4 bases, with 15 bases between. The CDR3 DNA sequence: TGTGCCAGCAGTGAGACTAGGGGGCATTACAATGAGCAGTTCTTC. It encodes CASSETRGHYNEQFF.

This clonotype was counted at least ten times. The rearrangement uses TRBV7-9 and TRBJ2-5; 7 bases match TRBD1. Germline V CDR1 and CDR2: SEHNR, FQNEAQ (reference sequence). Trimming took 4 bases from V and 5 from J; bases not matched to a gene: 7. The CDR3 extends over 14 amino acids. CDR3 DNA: TGTGCCAGCAGCTCGCCCGACAGGGAGGAGACCCAGTACTTC. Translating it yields CASSSPDREETQYF.

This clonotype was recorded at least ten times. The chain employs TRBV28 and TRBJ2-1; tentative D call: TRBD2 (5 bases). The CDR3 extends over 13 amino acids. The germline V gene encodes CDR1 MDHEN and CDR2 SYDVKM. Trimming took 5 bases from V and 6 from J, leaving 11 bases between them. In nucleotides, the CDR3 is TGTGCCAGCAGTAGACTAATGGGCAATGAGCAGTTCTTC. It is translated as CASSRLMGNEQFF.

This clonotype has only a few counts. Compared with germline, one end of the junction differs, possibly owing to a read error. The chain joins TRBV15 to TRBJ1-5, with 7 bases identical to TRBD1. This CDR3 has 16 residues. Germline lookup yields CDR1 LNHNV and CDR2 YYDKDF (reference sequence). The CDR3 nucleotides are TGTGGCACCAGCAGATCCCAGGGGGAGGCAGGGCAGCCCCAGCATTTT. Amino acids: CGTSRSQGEAGQPQHF. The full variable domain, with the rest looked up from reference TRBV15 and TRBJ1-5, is DAMVIQNPRYQVTQFGKPVTLSCSQTLNHNVMYWYQQKSSQAPKLLFHYYDKDFNNEADTPDNFQSRRPNTSFCFLDIRSPGLGDTAMYLCGTSRSQGEAGQPQHFGDGTRLSIL.

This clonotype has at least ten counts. DNA for the CDR3: TGTGCCAGCAGTTTCCAGGAGTACAATGAGCAGTTCTTC. Translating it yields CASSFQEYNEQFF. V and J are TRBV12-3 or TRBV12-4 and TRBJ2-1, with D unresolved. This CDR3 is 13 amino acids long. With 3 bases removed from V and 4 bases from J, the gap between germline ends came to 7 bases.

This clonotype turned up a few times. Here the CDR3 DNA reads TGTGCCAGCGCACAGGGTGACAGCGCGCAGTACTTC. Protein product: CASAQGDSAQYF. This chain connects TRBV7-9 to TRBJ2-7, with D possibly matching TRBD1 (6 bases). The CDR3 sequence is 12 residues long. Germline CDR1 SEHNR, CDR2 FQNEAQ (reference sequence). The V end was cut by 8 bases, the J end by 9 bases, with 17 bases between.

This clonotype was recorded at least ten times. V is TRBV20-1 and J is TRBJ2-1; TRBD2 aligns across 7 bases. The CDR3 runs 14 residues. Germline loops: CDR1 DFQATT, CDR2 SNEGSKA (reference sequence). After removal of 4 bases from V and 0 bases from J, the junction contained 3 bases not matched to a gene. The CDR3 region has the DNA TGCAGTGCTACTAGCGGCCGCTCCTACAATGAGCAGTTCTTC. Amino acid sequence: CSATSGRSYNEQFF.